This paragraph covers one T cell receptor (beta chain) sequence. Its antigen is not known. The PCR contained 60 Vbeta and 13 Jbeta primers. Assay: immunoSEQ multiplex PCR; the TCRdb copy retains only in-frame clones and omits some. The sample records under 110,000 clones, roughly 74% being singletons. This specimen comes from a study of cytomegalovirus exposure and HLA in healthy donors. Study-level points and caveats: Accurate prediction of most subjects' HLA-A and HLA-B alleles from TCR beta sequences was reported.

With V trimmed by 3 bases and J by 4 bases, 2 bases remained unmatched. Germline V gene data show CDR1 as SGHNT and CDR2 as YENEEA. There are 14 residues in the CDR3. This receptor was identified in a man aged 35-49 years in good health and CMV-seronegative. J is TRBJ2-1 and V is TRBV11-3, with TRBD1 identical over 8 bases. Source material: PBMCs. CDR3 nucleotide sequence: TGTGCCAGCAGCTTGACAGGGGCATACAATGAGCAGTTCTTC. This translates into CASSLTGAYNEQFF.